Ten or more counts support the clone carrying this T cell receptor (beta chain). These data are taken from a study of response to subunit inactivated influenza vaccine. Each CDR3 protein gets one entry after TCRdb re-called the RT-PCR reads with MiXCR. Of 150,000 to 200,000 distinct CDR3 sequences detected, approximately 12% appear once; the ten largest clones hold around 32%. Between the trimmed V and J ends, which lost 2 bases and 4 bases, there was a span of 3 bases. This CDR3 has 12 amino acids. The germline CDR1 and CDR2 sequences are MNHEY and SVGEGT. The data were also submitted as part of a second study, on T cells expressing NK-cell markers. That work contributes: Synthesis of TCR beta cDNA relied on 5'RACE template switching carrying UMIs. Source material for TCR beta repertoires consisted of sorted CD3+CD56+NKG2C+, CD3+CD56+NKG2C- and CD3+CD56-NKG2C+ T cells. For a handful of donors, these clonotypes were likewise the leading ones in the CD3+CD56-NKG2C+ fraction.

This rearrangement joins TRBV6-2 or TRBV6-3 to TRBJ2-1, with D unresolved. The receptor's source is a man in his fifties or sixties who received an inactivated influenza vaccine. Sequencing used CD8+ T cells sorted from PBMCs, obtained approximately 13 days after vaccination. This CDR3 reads CASSYGYNEQFF. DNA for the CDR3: TGTGCCAGCAGTTACGGGTACAATGAGCAGTTCTTC.